Here is one TCR beta chain with its context. Its antigen is undetermined. This entry comes from a study of OX40 agonist ivuxolimab in advanced cancers. Study details: Ivuxolimab is a fully human IgG2 antibody that activates OX40 (CD134). General study findings and limits: In the 0.1 to 3.0 mg/kg range, CD4+ and CD8+ blood T cells had expanded clonally by week 6. Low levels of normalized T-cell clonal expansion also appeared in some nonresponders.

Method: immunoSEQ multiplex PCR; TCRdb's copy keeps in-frame clones and lacks some. The data show fewer than 140,000 clones, approximately 90% seen once. On cycle 4 day 1 and cycle 7 day 1, as well as at baseline, blood was sampled. The clonotype was recovered from an adult with an advanced solid tumor such as melanoma, head and neck, liver or kidney cancer. Specimen: CD4+ or CD8+ T cells sorted from blood, collected in a trial of the OX40 agonist ivuxolimab.

The CDR3 DNA reads TGTGCCAGCAGTTCAAGGGGGAATAGCAATCAGCCCCAGCATTTT. This sequence encodes CASSSRGNSNQPQHF. The chain links TRBV28 to TRBJ1-5; TRBD1 might be the D (6 bases). The germline gives CDR1 MDHEN, CDR2 SYDVKM. This CDR3 region has 15 residues. V lost 4 bases to trimming and J lost 0 bases, with 10 bases between them. Filled out from reference TRBV28 and TRBJ1-5, the complete variable domain reads DVKVTQSSRYLVKRTGEKVFLECVQDMDHENMFWYRQDPGLGLRLIYFSYDVKMKEKGDIPEGYSVSREKKERFSLILESASTNQTSMYLCASSSRGNSNQPQHFGDGTRLSIL.